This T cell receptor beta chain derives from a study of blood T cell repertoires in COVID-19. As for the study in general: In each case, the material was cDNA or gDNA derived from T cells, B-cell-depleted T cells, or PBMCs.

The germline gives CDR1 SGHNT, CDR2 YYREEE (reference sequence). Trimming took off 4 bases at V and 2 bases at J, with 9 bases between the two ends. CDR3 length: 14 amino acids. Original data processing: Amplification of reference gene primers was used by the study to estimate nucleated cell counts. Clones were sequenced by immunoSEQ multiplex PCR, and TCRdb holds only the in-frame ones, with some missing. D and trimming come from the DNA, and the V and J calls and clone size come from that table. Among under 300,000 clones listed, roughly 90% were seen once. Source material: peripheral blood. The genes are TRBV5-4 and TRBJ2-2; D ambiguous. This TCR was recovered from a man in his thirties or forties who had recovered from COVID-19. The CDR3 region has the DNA TGTGCCAGCAGCCCTGAAACTAACACCGGGGAGCTGTTTTTT. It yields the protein CASSPETNTGELFF.